These 13 T cell receptor beta chains originate from one sample sequenced in a study of cytomegalovirus exposure and HLA in healthy donors. With 60 Vbeta and 13 Jbeta primers, the PCR was carried out. Measured with immunoSEQ multiplex PCR; TCRdb has only the in-frame clones, and not every one. The repertoire includes around 210,000 clones, 79% of them detected once, and around 0.4% sits in the top ten. The source material was PBMCs. Receptor source: a male donor in good health and CMV-seropositive.

The chain uses TRBV20-1 and TRBJ2-3, with unresolved D. CDR1 DFQATT and CDR2 SNEGSKA come from the germline V gene (reference sequence). The V and J ends lost 6 bases and 7 bases respectively, with 11 bases between them. This CDR3 has 11 amino acids. This CDR3 reads CSALLGYTQYF. The DNA of the CDR3 is TGCAGTGCCCTTCTTGGCTATACGCAGTATTTT.

V usage is TRBV4-3 and J usage is TRBJ2-3; a weak D match, TRBD2 (5 bases). The germline CDR1 and CDR2 sequences are LGHNA and YSLEER. V was pared by 1 base and J by 7 bases, with 18 bases between. The CDR3 sequence is 16 residues long. The CDR3 DNA reads TGCGCCAGCAGCCAAGGAGGAAGCGGTGATTCGAATACGCAGTATTTT. Translating gives CASSQGGSGDSNTQYF.

This clone was detected only once. J is TRBJ2-7 and V is TRBV15, with D tentatively TRBD2 (5 bases). V dropped 0 bases and J dropped 7 bases, with 16 bases sitting between them. The CDR3 has 15 amino acids. Germline CDR1 is LNHNV and CDR2 is YYDKDF (reference sequence). The CDR3 DNA is TGTGCCACCAGCAGAGATAGTTTGGCGCGCGGGGAGCAGTACTTC. It encodes CATSRDSLARGEQYF.

The rearrangement links TRBV29-1 to TRBJ1-1; 7 bases line up with TRBD1. This CDR3 is built from 14 residues. V shed 7 bases, J shed 3 bases, and the junction held 11 bases outside the gene matches. In germline, CDR1 is SQVTM, CDR2 ANQGSEA. The chain's CDR3 is CSASGTEEHTEAFF. The DNA for the CDR3 is TGCAGCGCATCCGGGACAGAGGAGCACACTGAAGCTTTCTTT.

The chain has TRBV6-4 and TRBJ2-7; TRBD1 matches 9 bases. V lost 0 bases to trimming and J lost 5 bases; unmatched junction nucleotides: 20. Germline CDR1 and CDR2: MRHNA and SNTAGT. The CDR3 runs to 20 residues. CDR3 nucleotides: TGTGCCAGCAGTGACTCCCCCCGGGACAGGGCTCTCAAGGCTGCCGACGAGCAGTACTTC. Translated: CASSDSPRDRALKAADEQYF.

This clone has only a few counts. CDR3 nucleotide sequence: TGTGCCACCAGCAGAGATAATCCTGGCGGTACCTACGAGCAGTACTTC. This encodes CATSRDNPGGTYEQYF. The rearrangement uses TRBV15 and TRBJ2-7; D remains ambiguous. Trimming took off 0 bases at V and 2 bases at J, with 14 bases between the two ends. CDR1 and CDR2 (germline): LNHNV, YYDKDF (reference sequence). There are 16 residues in the CDR3.

This clone was seen a handful of times. The V and J genes are TRBV5-6 and TRBJ1-1; a weak D match, TRBD1 (5 bases). This CDR3 contains 15 residues. Per the germline V gene, CDR1 is SGHDT and CDR2 is YYEEEE. Trimming took off 4 bases at V and 0 bases at J, with 13 bases between the two ends. The CDR3 nucleotides are TGTGCCAGCAGCCTACAAGACAGAGTGAACACTGAAGCTTTCTTT. It is translated as CASSLQDRVNTEAFF.

The chain employs TRBV28 and TRBJ2-1; 12 bases match TRBD2. The J segment lost 13 bases and the V segment lost 6 bases, leaving 4 bases of the junction unmatched. The germline V gene encodes CDR1 MDHEN and CDR2 SYDVKM. The CDR3 length is 12 residues. CDR3 coding DNA: TGTGCCAGCAGCCTAGCGGGAGGGGGCCAGTTCTTC. Its translation: CASSLAGGGQFF.

V is TRBV5-6 and J is TRBJ1-3; D uncertain. Germline V gene data show CDR1 as SGHDT and CDR2 as YYEEEE. V was trimmed by 4 bases and J by 4 bases, leaving 12 bases between them. This CDR3 comprises 14 residues. The DNA for the CDR3 is TGTGCCAGCAGCGACACCCAGTTAGGAAACACCATATATTTT. The encoded protein is CASSDTQLGNTIYF. The full variable domain, with the rest looked up from reference TRBV5-6 and TRBJ1-3, is DAGVTQSPTHLIKTRGQQVTLRCSPKSGHDTVSWYQQALGQGPQFIFQYYEEEERQRGNFPDRFSGHQFPNYSSELNVNALLLGDSALYLCASSDTQLGNTIYFGEGSWLTVV.

This clone was found once. The chain combines TRBV29-1 with TRBJ1-2; 8 positions agree with TRBD1. Germline lookup yields CDR1 SQVTM and CDR2 ANQGSEA. V was clipped by 0 bases and J by 3 bases; unmatched bases: 9. This CDR3 comprises 16 residues. CDR3 loop: CSVEDLGGTGDYGYTF. The CDR3 DNA reads TGCAGCGTTGAAGATCTGGGGGGGACAGGAGACTATGGCTACACCTTC.

The gene calls are TRBV29-1 and TRBJ1-2; perhaps TRBD1 as D (5 bases). V lost 6 bases, J lost 4 bases, and 15 bases lay in between. The germline V gene encodes CDR1 SQVTM and CDR2 ANQGSEA. This CDR3 spans 13 amino acids. Here the CDR3 reads CSVGTGGGYGYTF. In DNA form, the CDR3 reads TGCAGCGTCGGAACTGGGGGGGGCTATGGCTACACCTTC.

J is TRBJ2-3 and V is TRBV2; TRBD2 matches 10 bases. From germline, CDR1 is SNHLY and CDR2 FYNNEI. There are 15 residues in the CDR3. With 8 bases clipped from V and 2 bases from J, the junction kept 7 bases outside the gene matches. CDR3 loop: CASHSSGGATDTQYF. The CDR3 DNA reads as TGTGCCAGCCATTCGAGCGGGGGGGCCACAGATACGCAGTATTTT.

This chain joins TRBV5-5 and TRBJ2-2; a possible D gene is TRBD1 (5 bases). With 4 bases removed from V and 2 bases from J, the gap between germline ends came to 12 bases. The CDR3 consists of 15 residues. Germline-derived CDR1 and CDR2 are SGHKS and YYEKEE (reference sequence). CDR3 protein: CASSGQQPNTGELFF. The CDR3 DNA follows: TGTGCCAGCAGCGGACAACAACCAAACACCGGGGAGCTGTTTTTT.